The 14 T cell receptor beta chains reported below all come from one sample, sequenced in a study of OX40 agonist ivuxolimab in advanced cancers. This table comes from immunoSEQ multiplex PCR, and its TCRdb copy is limited to in-frame clones, with some not included. The sample shows around 31,000 clones, 75% to 85% of them seen only once. Sequenced material: CD4+ or CD8+ T cells sorted from blood, taken in a trial of the OX40 agonist ivuxolimab. These receptors all come from an adult with an advanced solid tumor such as melanoma, head and neck, liver or kidney cancer.

This chain joins TRBV28 and TRBJ1-2; 7 bases align to TRBD1. Looked up from germline, CDR1 is MDHEN and CDR2 is SYDVKM. CDR3 length: 15 residues. Unmatched junction bases numbered 9, after V lost 3 bases and J lost 5 bases. CDR3 amino acids: CASSLGRGPGYGYTF. DNA for the CDR3: TGTGCCAGCAGTTTGGGGAGGGGGCCTGGGTATGGCTACACCTTC.

The chain uses TRBV10-1 and TRBJ2-3; D is tentatively TRBD1 or TRBD2 (5 bases each). Germline V gene sequence: CDR1 WNHNN, CDR2 SYGVQD (reference sequence). V gave up 0 bases and J gave up 1 base, with 8 bases separating them. The CDR3 consists of 15 residues. The CDR3 region is CASSESMGGTDTQYF. Written as DNA, the CDR3 is TGCGCCAGCAGTGAGTCGATGGGGGGCACAGATACGCAGTATTTT.

This clone was seen a single time. The V gene is TRBV9, the J gene TRBJ1-2; 7 bases agree with TRBD1. V lost 1 base, J lost 2 bases, and 8 bases stayed unmatched. This CDR3 contains 16 residues. Per germline, CDR1 SGDLS and CDR2 YYNGEE. The CDR3 protein is CASSVQGTGENYGYTF. The DNA of the CDR3 is TGTGCCAGCAGCGTACAGGGAACAGGGGAAAACTATGGCTACACCTTC.

The chain uses TRBV18 and TRBJ2-7, with TRBD2 identical over 12 bases. The germline V gene has CDR1 KGHSH and CDR2 LQKENI. This CDR3 region has 18 residues. V gave up 2 bases and J gave up 0 bases; unmatched junction bases: 8. CDR3 protein: CASSPWTSGASLSYEQYF. The CDR3, as DNA: TGTGCCAGCTCACCATGGACTAGCGGGGCTTCTCTCTCCTACGAGCAGTACTTC.

The gene calls are TRBV6-6 and TRBJ2-3, with TRBD2 matching over 10 bases. Losses at the gene ends were 5 bases for V and 5 bases for J; bases not matched to a gene: 4. The CDR3 runs to 14 residues. The germline CDR1 and CDR2 sequences are MNHNY and SVGAGI (reference sequence). The CDR3 loop is CASSRAGGGDTQYF. DNA of the CDR3: TGTGCCAGCAGTCGAGCGGGGGGGGGAGATACGCAGTATTTT.

This clone is classed as medium-sized. The chain employs TRBV5-4 and TRBJ1-1; D gene ambiguous. Between the trimmed V and J ends, which lost 0 bases and 0 bases, there was a span of 6 bases. Germline loops: CDR1 SGHNT, CDR2 YYREEE (reference sequence). This CDR3 spans 14 amino acids. The CDR3 here is CASSLGDMNTEAFF. The CDR3 DNA sequence: TGTGCCAGCAGCTTGGGGGATATGAACACTGAAGCTTTCTTT.

A note on this clone: The sample has other DNA sequences that encode this CDR3 too. This chain joins TRBV6-1 and TRBJ2-1; D remains ambiguous. Germline V gives CDR1 MNHNS, CDR2 SASEGT. Trimming removed 5 bases from V and 7 bases from J, with 9 bases in between. This CDR3 contains 12 residues. This CDR3 reads CASSKLGNEQFF. The CDR3 coding sequence is TGTGCCAGCAGTAAGCTAGGTAATGAGCAGTTCTTC.

The chain employs TRBV6-1 and TRBJ2-2, with 8 bases that match TRBD1. The V gene's germline CDR1 is MNHNS and CDR2 SASEGT. This CDR3 is 18 amino acids long. J lost 6 bases, V lost 4 bases, and 16 bases had no gene match. The CDR3 region has the DNA TGTGCCAGCAGTGTTCGAGGGGGAGCAGGGGGCCTATCCGGGGAGCTGTTTTTT. Translation gives CASSVRGGAGGLSGELFF.

The chain links TRBV6-6 to TRBJ2-1; 9 bases are a match to TRBD2. V trimming: 6 bases; J trimming: 7 bases; junction bases outside the gene matches: 7. This CDR3 contains 14 residues. Germline V lookup: CDR1 MNHNY, CDR2 SVGAGI (reference sequence). CDR3 coding DNA: TGTGCCAGCAGCTCCAGCGGGGGGAAAAATGAGCAGTTCTTC. Amino acids: CASSSSGGKNEQFF.

The CDR3 DNA follows: TGTGCCAGCAGTTTAAGTTTGCTAGCCTCCTACGAGCAGTACTTC. Residues: CASSLSLLASYEQYF. V gene TRBV27 combines with J gene TRBJ2-7; possibly TRBD2 for D (5 bases). This CDR3 comprises 15 residues. Germline-derived CDR1 and CDR2 are MNHEY and SMNVEV (reference sequence). The V end was cut by 2 bases, the J end by 0 bases, with 11 bases between.

This clone was found once. V usage is TRBV4-2 and J usage is TRBJ2-5; D is tentatively TRBD1 or TRBD2 (5 bases each). The CDR3 extends over 14 amino acids. Trimming removed 5 bases at V and 5 bases at J, with 15 bases between. The germline V gene encodes CDR1 LGHNA and CDR2 YNFKEQ. As DNA, the CDR3 is TGTGCCAGCAGCTCGGGACGTCTCGTGGAGACCCAGTACTTC. It encodes CASSSGRLVETQYF.

The chain uses TRBV9 and TRBJ2-1; TRBD2 matches at 8 bases. The CDR3 sequence is 14 residues long. The V gene end was trimmed by 3 bases and the J gene end by 10 bases; junction bases not matched to a gene: 9. Looked up from germline, CDR1 is SGDLS and CDR2 is YYNGEE. The CDR3 bases are TGTGCCAGCAGCGCCTCCGGGACTAGAGAAGAGCAGTTCTTC. As protein: CASSASGTREEQFF.

The chain joins TRBV28 to TRBJ1-4; D is uncertain. Germline V gene sequence: CDR1 MDHEN, CDR2 SYDVKM. The CDR3 is made up of 12 amino acids. V shed 3 bases and J shed 5 bases, with 4 bases lying between them. In DNA form, the CDR3 reads TGTGCCAGCAGTTTCCTAAATGAAAAACTGTTTTTT. It encodes CASSFLNEKLFF. Based on the CDR3 plus reference TRBV28 and TRBJ1-4, the full variable domain is DVKVTQSSRYLVKRTGEKVFLECVQDMDHENMFWYRQDPGLGLRLIYFSYDVKMKEKGDIPEGYSVSREKKERFSLILESASTNQTSMYLCASSFLNEKLFFGSGTQLSVL.

The rearrangement joins TRBV9 to TRBJ2-3; the D call may be TRBD1 or TRBD2 (6 bases each). Looked up from germline, CDR1 is SGDLS and CDR2 is YYNGEE. V was clipped by 0 bases and J by 2 bases, with 13 bases between them. This CDR3 has 16 amino acids. The CDR3 sequence: CASSVGSGANTDTQYF. The CDR3 region has the DNA TGTGCCAGCAGCGTAGGATCGGGGGCGAACACAGATACGCAGTATTTT.